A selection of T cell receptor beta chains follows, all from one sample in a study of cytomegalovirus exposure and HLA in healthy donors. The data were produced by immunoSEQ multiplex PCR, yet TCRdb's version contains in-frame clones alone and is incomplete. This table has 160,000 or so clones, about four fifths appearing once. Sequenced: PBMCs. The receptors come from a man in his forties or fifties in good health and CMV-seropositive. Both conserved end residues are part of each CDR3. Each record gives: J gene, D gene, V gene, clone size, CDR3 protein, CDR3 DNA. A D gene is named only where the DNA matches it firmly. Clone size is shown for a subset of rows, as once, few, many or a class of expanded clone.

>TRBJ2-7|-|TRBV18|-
CASSDYGQGYEQYF
TGTGCCAGCTCAGACTACGGGCAGGGGTACGAGCAGTACTTC
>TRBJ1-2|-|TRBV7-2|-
CASSLAPLVYGYTF
TGTGCCAGCAGCTTAGCTCCCCTTGTCTATGGCTACACCTTC
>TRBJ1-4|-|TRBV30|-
CAWGPGDNEKLFF
TGTGCCTGGGGACCAGGGGATAATGAAAAACTGTTTTTT
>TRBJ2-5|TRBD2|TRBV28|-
CASRVLAAGGTQYF
TGTGCCAGCAGGGTACTAGCGGCCGGGGGGACCCAGTACTTC
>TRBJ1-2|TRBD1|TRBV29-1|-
CSSQGAEGYTF
TGCAGTTCACAGGGGGCGGAGGGCTACACCTTC
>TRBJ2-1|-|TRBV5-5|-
CASTPGRNIDEQFF
TGTGCCAGCACCCCGGGTCGTAATATCGATGAGCAGTTCTTC
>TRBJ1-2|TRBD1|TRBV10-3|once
CATLPGTVNYGYTF
TGTGCCACGCTCCCAGGGACAGTCAACTATGGCTACACCTTC
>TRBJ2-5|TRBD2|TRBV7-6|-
CASSLALGGETQYF
TGTGCCAGCAGCTTAGCGCTGGGGGGGGAGACCCAGTACTTC
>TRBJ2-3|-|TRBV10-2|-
CASSEPVTDTQYF
TGCGCCAGCAGTGAGCCTGTCACAGATACGCAGTATTTT
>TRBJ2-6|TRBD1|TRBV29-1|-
CSVEGQGHVLTF
TGCAGCGTTGAAGGACAGGGGCACGTCCTGACTTTC
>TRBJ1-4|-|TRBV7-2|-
CASSLGLQGLNEKLFF
TGTGCCAGCAGCTTAGGTCTCCAGGGGCTAAATGAGAAACTGTTTTTT
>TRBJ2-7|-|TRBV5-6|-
CASSFRTHSYEQYF
TGTGCCAGCAGCTTTCGGACACACTCCTACGAGCAGTACTTC
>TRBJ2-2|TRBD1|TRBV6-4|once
CASSPLPGTGGPGELFF
TGTGCCAGCAGTCCCCTTCCCGGGACAGGGGGTCCCGGGGAGCTGTTTTTT
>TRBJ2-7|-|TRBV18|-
CASSLGGDEQYF
TGTGCCAGCTCCCTTGGGGGCGACGAGCAGTACTTC
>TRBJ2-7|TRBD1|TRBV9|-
CASSAPTGYEQYF
TGTGCCAGCAGCGCCCCGACAGGGTACGAGCAGTACTTC
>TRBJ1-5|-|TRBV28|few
CASSPRGLTQHF
TGTGCCAGCAGTCCGCGAGGGTTGACCCAGCATTTT
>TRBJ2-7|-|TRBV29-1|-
CSVEGHYEQYF
TGCAGCGTTGAAGGGCACTACGAGCAGTACTTC
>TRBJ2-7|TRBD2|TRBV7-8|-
CASSPGLTRYEQYF
TGTGCCAGCAGCCCGGGACTAACCCGCTACGAGCAGTACTTC
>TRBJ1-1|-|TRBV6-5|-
CASSTTVNTEAFF
TGTGCCAGCAGTACCACAGTGAACACTGAAGCTTTCTTT
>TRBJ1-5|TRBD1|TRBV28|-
CASSSTGQGGLSPQHF
TGTGCCAGCAGTTCTACTGGACAGGGTGGGTTATCGCCCCAGCATTTT
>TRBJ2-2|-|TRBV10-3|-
CAISEFRGSTGELFF
TGTGCCATCAGTGAGTTTCGGGGTTCAACCGGGGAGCTGTTTTTT
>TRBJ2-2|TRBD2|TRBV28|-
CASMTGTSGGELFF
TGTGCCAGTATGACCGGGACTAGCGGCGGGGAGCTGTTTTTT
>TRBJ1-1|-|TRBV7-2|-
CASSLVGGTGTEAFF
TGTGCCAGCAGCTTAGTCGGGGGGACGGGCACTGAAGCTTTCTTT
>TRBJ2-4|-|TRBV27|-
CASSPQGLAKNIQYF
TGTGCCAGCAGTCCGCAGGGTCTGGCCAAAAACATTCAGTACTTC
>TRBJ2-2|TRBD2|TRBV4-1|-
CASSPTSGRSGELFF
TGCGCCAGCAGCCCCACTAGCGGGAGATCCGGGGAGCTGTTTTTT
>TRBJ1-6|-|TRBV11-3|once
CASSFSGFNSPLHF
TGTGCCAGCAGCTTCTCAGGGTTTAATTCACCCCTCCACTTT
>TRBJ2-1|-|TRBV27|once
CASRTVGPYNEQFF
TGTGCCAGCAGAACCGTGGGGCCCTACAATGAGCAGTTCTTC
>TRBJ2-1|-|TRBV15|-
CATSPTGERRGEQFF
TGTGCCACCAGTCCTACGGGGGAAAGACGGGGTGAGCAGTTCTTC
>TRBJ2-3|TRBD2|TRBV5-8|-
CASSLDRDYQLADTQYF
TGTGCCAGCAGCTTGGACCGGGACTACCAACTAGCAGATACGCAGTATTTT
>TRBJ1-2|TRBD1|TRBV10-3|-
CAISESRDRVLGGYTF
TGTGCCATCAGTGAGTCCAGGGACAGGGTATTAGGTGGCTACACCTTC
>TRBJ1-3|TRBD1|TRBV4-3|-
CASSPDLGTAVLGNTIYF
TGCGCCAGCAGCCCGGACCTCGGGACAGCGGTTCTTGGAAACACCATATATTTT
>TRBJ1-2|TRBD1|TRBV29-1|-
CSGDCRGLDYGYTF
TGCAGCGGCGACTGCAGGGGGCTTGACTATGGCTACACCTTC
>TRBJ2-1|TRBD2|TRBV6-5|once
CASSRPSGLNNEQFF
TGTGCCAGCAGCAGGCCTAGCGGGTTAAACAATGAGCAGTTCTTC
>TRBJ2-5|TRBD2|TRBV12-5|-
CASGFSGGKQETQYF
TGTGCTAGTGGTTTTAGCGGGGGGAAACAAGAGACCCAGTACTTC
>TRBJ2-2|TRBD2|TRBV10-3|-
CAISESAGGPNTGELFF
TGTGCCATCAGTGAGTCAGCGGGGGGCCCGAACACCGGGGAGCTGTTTTTT
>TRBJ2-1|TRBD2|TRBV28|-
CASSLWASGLNEQFF
TGTGCCAGCAGTTTATGGGCTAGCGGCCTAAATGAGCAGTTCTTC
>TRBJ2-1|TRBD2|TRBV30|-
CAWSYSGGDNEQFF
TGTGCCTGGAGTTATAGCGGGGGGGACAATGAGCAGTTCTTC
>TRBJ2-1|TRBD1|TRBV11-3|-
CASSLDRDSPYNEQFF
TGTGCCAGCAGCTTAGATCGGGACAGCCCTTACAATGAGCAGTTCTTC
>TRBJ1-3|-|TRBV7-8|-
CASSPPGSAGNTIYF
TGTGCCAGCAGCCCCCCCGGGTCAGCTGGAAACACCATATATTTT
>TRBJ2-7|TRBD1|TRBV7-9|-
CASSPAVGQGTYEQYF
TGTGCCAGCAGCCCGGCGGTCGGACAGGGGACCTACGAGCAGTACTTC
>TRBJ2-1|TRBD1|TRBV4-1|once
CASSQGQGRTYNEQFF
TGCGCCAGCAGCCAAGGACAGGGTCGCACCTACAATGAGCAGTTCTTC
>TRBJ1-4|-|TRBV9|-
CASSQFGTARSEKLFF
TGTGCCAGCAGCCAGTTCGGGACTGCTCGCAGCGAAAAACTGTTTTTT
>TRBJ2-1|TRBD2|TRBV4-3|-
CASSQRRSGGAVYNEQFF
TGCGCCAGCAGCCAACGGCGGAGCGGGGGGGCCGTTTACAATGAGCAGTTCTTC
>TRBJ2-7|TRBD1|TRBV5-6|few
CASSWTGTDLYEQYF
TGTGCCAGCAGCTGGACCGGGACAGATCTCTACGAGCAGTACTTC
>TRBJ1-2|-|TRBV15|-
CATSGGGGRDYGYTF
TGTGCCACCAGCGGCGGGGGGGGGCGAGACTATGGCTACACCTTC
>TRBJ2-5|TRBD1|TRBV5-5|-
CASSLGPGTGVETQYF
TGTGCCAGCAGCTTGGGCCCAGGGACAGGGGTGGAGACCCAGTACTTC
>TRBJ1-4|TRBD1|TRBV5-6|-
CASTLSTGVVEKLFF
TGTGCCAGCACCCTATCGACAGGGGTTGTTGAAAAACTGTTTTTT
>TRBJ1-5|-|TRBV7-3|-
CARSDSANQPQHF
TGTGCCAGGTCGGACAGCGCCAATCAGCCCCAGCATTTT
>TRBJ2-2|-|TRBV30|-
CAWSRRRGPGELFF
TGTGCCTGGAGTAGGAGGCGTGGTCCCGGGGAGCTGTTTTTT
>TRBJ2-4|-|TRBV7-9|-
CASSSGTPKNIQYF
TGTGCCAGCAGCTCCGGGACACCAAAAAACATTCAGTACTTC
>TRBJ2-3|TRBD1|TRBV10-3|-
CAISMTGGTDTQYF
TGTGCCATCAGTATGACAGGGGGCACAGATACGCAGTATTTT
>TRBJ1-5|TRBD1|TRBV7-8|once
CASSRQGAGQPQHF
TGTGCCAGCAGCCGACAGGGGGCCGGACAGCCCCAGCATTTT
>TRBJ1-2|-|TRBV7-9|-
CASSLGLAYGYTF
TGTGCCAGCAGCTTAGGGTTGGCCTATGGCTACACCTTC
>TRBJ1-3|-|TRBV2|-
CASSESWGGTIYF
TGTGCCAGCAGTGAATCCTGGGGAGGCACCATATATTTT
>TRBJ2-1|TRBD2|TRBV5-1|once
CASSFGLAGANEQFF
TGCGCCAGCAGCTTCGGGCTAGCGGGGGCCAATGAGCAGTTCTTC
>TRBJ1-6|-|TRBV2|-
CASTEVAPSSYNSPLHF
TGTGCCAGCACCGAGGTGGCACCGAGCTCCTATAATTCACCCCTCCACTTT
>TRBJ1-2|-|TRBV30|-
CAWNLGVTAYYGYTF
TGTGCCTGGAACCTGGGAGTAACGGCGTACTATGGCTACACCTTC
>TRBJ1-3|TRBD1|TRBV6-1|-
CASSADRGVYTIYF
TGTGCCAGCAGTGCGGACAGGGGGGTCTACACCATATATTTT
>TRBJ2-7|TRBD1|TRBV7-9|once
CASSNAGQGAWEQYF
TGTGCCAGCAGCAACGCGGGACAGGGGGCGTGGGAGCAGTACTTC